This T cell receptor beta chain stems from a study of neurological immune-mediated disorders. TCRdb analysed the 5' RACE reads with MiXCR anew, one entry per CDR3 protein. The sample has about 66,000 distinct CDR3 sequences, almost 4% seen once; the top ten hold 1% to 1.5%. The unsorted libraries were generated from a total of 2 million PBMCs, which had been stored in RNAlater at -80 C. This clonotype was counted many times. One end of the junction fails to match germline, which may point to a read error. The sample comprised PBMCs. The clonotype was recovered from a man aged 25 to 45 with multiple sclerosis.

In DNA, the CDR3 is TGTGCCAGCCGGACACTATCGGGTCAGCCCCAGAATTTT. This translates into CASRTLSGQPQNF. J is TRBJ1-5 and V is TRBV9, with TRBD1 as a possible D gene (5 bases). Germline lookup yields CDR1 SGDLS and CDR2 YYNGEE. This CDR3 has 13 amino acids.